This is a list of T cell receptor beta chains from one sample in a study of T-cell reconstitution after alpha-beta-depleted transplantation in children. Using its own MiXCR run on the PCR reads, TCRdb lists one record per CDR3 protein. This table holds a few hundred thousand distinct CDR3 sequences, 9.5% to 13% found once. The sequencing used PBMCs from the stem cell graft donor, collected from the stem cell graft. The receptors come from a human donor who donated a stem cell graft to a child with acute myeloid leukemia. Each CDR3 is given with its conserved first and last residue. Each record gives: CDR3 protein, CDR3 DNA, clone size, J gene, V gene, D gene. The D gene is left open where the match is weak. Not every row has a clone size; where given, it reads once, few, many or a size class.

CDR3: CATSRDPGNGNIQYF; DNA: TGTGCCACCAGCAGGGACCCGGGTAATGGAAACATTCAGTACTTC; size: few; J: TRBJ2-4; V: TRBV15; D: .
CDR3: CASSQTNSSYGYTF; DNA: TGTGCCAGCAGCCAGACAAATTCTAGCTATGGCTACACCTTC; size: .; J: TRBJ1-2; V: TRBV3-1; D: .
CDR3: CSVEVSSGTQYF; DNA: TGCAGCGTTGAAGTCAGCTCCGGTACGCAGTATTTT; size: once; J: TRBJ2-3; V: TRBV29-1; D: .
CDR3: CASSQDPSGGGETQYF; DNA: TGTGCCAGCAGCCAAGACCCTAGCGGGGGTGGAGAGACCCAGTACTTC; size: .; J: TRBJ2-5; V: TRBV4-2; D: TRBD2
CDR3: CASSLDLTVTEAFF; DNA: TGTGCCAGCAGCTTAGATCTGACAGTAACTGAAGCTTTCTTT; size: few; J: TRBJ1-1; V: TRBV7-9; D: .
CDR3: CASTREVLQGPPWVGELFF; DNA: TGTGCCAGCACGAGGGAGGTTTTACAGGGGCCGCCTTGGGTCGGGGAGCTGTTTTTT; size: .; J: TRBJ2-2; V: TRBV27; D: .
CDR3: CASSQGAAHGELFF; DNA: TGTGCCAGCAGCCAAGGCGCAGCCCATGGGGAACTGTTTTTT; size: few; J: TRBJ1-4; V: TRBV4-2; D: .
CDR3: CASSVGAVGPIYEQYF; DNA: TGTGCCAGCAGCGTAGGTGCCGTCGGACCGATCTACGAGCAGTACTTC; size: .; J: TRBJ2-7; V: TRBV9; D: .
CDR3: CASSQGHLNTEAFF; DNA: TGTGCCAGCAGCCAAGGACATCTGAACACTGAAGCTTTCTTT; size: few; J: TRBJ1-1; V: TRBV3-1; D: .
CDR3: CSARGIDLTNEKLFF; DNA: TGCAGTGCTAGAGGGATTGATCTAACTAATGAAAAACTGTTTTTT; size: .; J: TRBJ1-4; V: TRBV20-1; D: .
CDR3: CASSEGGAGITEAFF; DNA: TGTGCCAGCAGCGAAGGGGGAGCGGGTATCACTGAAGCTTTCTTT; size: .; J: TRBJ1-1; V: TRBV7-2; D: .
CDR3: CASSLDVGTQYF; DNA: TGTGCCAGCAGCTTAGATGTCGGGACCCAGTACTTC; size: few; J: TRBJ2-5; V: TRBV7-6; D: .
CDR3: CSARVGGPESGGEVGETQYF; DNA: TGCAGTGCTAGAGTCGGAGGCCCCGAGTCAGGGGGCGAAGTAGGGGAGACCCAGTACTTC; size: .; J: TRBJ2-5; V: TRBV20-1; D: TRBD1
CDR3: CSARAQRSTDTQYF; DNA: TGCAGTGCTAGAGCCCAGCGGAGCACAGATACGCAGTATTTT; size: few; J: TRBJ2-3; V: TRBV20-1; D: .
CDR3: CASSFPGADSYNEQFF; DNA: TGTGCCAGCAGTTTTCCCGGGGCCGACTCCTACAATGAGCAGTTCTTC; size: few; J: TRBJ2-1; V: TRBV27; D: .
CDR3: CASSGDVARTGNIQYF; DNA: TGTGCCAGCAGTGGGGATGTAGCGAGAACCGGAAACATTCAGTACTTC; size: .; J: TRBJ2-4; V: TRBV12-3/TRBV12-4; D: .
CDR3: CSIRLAGASGELFF; DNA: TGCAGCATTAGACTAGCGGGAGCCTCCGGGGAGCTGTTTTTT; size: .; J: TRBJ2-2; V: TRBV29-1; D: TRBD2
CDR3: CASSRDTSSYEQYF; DNA: TGTGCCAGCAGTCGGGACACGAGCTCCTACGAGCAGTACTTC; size: many; J: TRBJ2-7; V: TRBV5-5; D: .
CDR3: CASRNLANEQFF; DNA: TGTGCCAGCCGAAACCTAGCCAATGAGCAGTTCTTC; size: .; J: TRBJ2-1; V: TRBV7-9; D: .
CDR3: CASSDYRGSKRSYNEQFF; DNA: TGTGCCAGCAGTGACTATAGGGGCTCTAAACGGTCCTACAATGAGCAGTTCTTC; size: .; J: TRBJ2-1; V: TRBV6-4; D: .
CDR3: CATQGGGLVDTQYF; DNA: TGTGCCACCCAGGGGGGGGGCTTGGTAGATACGCAGTATTTT; size: .; J: TRBJ2-3; V: TRBV12-3/TRBV12-4; D: .
CDR3: CSAPDYHSTDTQYF; DNA: TGCAGTGCTCCAGACTATCACAGCACAGATACGCAGTATTTT; size: .; J: TRBJ2-3; V: TRBV20-1; D: .